Shown below are 28 T cell receptor beta chains from a single sample sequenced in a study of regulatory T cells in long-lasting Graves disease. Construction of the TCR beta libraries employed iRepertoire HTBI primers in conjunction with Arm-PCR of CDR3 regions. TCRdb independently ran MiXCR on the multiplex PCR reads; one entry per CDR3 protein. The sample records 360,000 or so distinct CDR3 sequences, 12% being singletons. Time point specified: newly diagnosed GD, antithyroid drugs for less than 3 months. PBMC-extracted RNA yielded the TCR library. In addition, the sample was reused for a study of T cells in Graves' hyperthyroidism and ophthalmopathy.

Sequencing was performed on peripheral blood mononuclear cells (PBMCs), taken at new diagnosis, from a patient treated with antithyroid drugs. Every receptor here comes from a woman between 18 and 29 years old with Graves disease.

This clonotype was observed at least ten times. The rearrangement links TRBV24-1 to TRBJ1-5; D might be TRBD1 (5 bases). Trimming removed 5 bases at V and 4 bases at J, with 11 bases between. The CDR3 runs 14 residues. Germline CDR1 KGHDR, CDR2 SFDVKD. The CDR3 spells CATSAPDTNQPQHF. CDR3 nucleotide sequence: TGTGCCACCAGTGCCCCGGACACAAATCAGCCCCAGCATTTT.

This clonotype was detected many times. This rearrangement joins TRBV30 to TRBJ1-5, with 8 positions matching TRBD1. The CDR3 covers 13 residues. Germline CDR1 reads GTSNPN; CDR2 reads SVGIG (reference sequence). With V trimmed by 2 bases and J by 7 bases, 4 bases remained unmatched. CDR3 region: CAWSNTGGQPQHF. CDR3 DNA sequence: TGTGCCTGGAGTAACACAGGGGGGCAGCCCCAGCATTTT.

At least ten counts were recorded for this clonotype. The rearrangement uses TRBV11-3 and TRBJ2-7; 13 bases map to TRBD2. Germline lookup yields CDR1 SGHNT and CDR2 YENEEA. V dropped 6 bases and J dropped 3; count of bases not matched to a gene: 5. This CDR3 has 15 amino acids. The CDR3 region is CASSSGTSGVYEQYF. CDR3 nucleotides: TGTGCCAGCAGTTCCGGGACTAGCGGGGTCTACGAGCAGTACTTC.

V gene TRBV30 combines with J gene TRBJ1-1; a possible D gene is TRBD1 (5 bases). The length of the CDR3 is 15 residues. CDR1 and CDR2 from the germline V gene are GTSNPN and SVGIG (reference sequence). V was trimmed by 5 bases and J by 0 bases, leaving 16 bases between them. The CDR3 sequence: CAWGAPRGLNTEAFF. The CDR3, as DNA: TGTGCCTGGGGGGCCCCCCGGGGGTTGAACACTGAAGCTTTCTTT. The variable domain in full, completed from reference TRBV30 and TRBJ1-1, reads SQTIHQWPATLVQPVGSPLSLECTVEGTSNPNLYWYRQAAGRGLQLLFYSVGIGQISSEVPQNLSASRPQDRQFILSSKKLLLSDSGFYLCAWGAPRGLNTEAFFGQGTRLTVV.

There are many counts of this clonotype. The chain's CDR3 is CAIRGGTGAMNTEAFF. For the CDR3, the DNA is TGTGCCATCAGAGGTGGGACAGGGGCCATGAACACTGAAGCTTTCTTT. This sequence joins TRBV10-3 and TRBJ1-1, with 10 bases lining up with TRBD1. CDR3 size: 16 residues. The junction had 7 bases not matched to a gene; V was cut back by 6 bases and J by 0 bases. CDR1 and CDR2 (germline): ENHRY, SYGVKD.

In its sample, this clonotype was seen many times. The chain links TRBV28 to TRBJ2-7; the D is unclear. Germline V gene lookup returns CDR1 MDHEN and CDR2 SYDVKM. V was cut by 4 bases and J by 0 bases, with 13 bases left in between. This CDR3 is 15 amino acids long. The CDR3 DNA sequence: TGTGCCAGCAGTTCGACATTGAGGAGCTCCTACGAGCAGTACTTC. Translated, it gives CASSSTLRSSYEQYF.

This clonotype appeared many times. This chain links TRBV6-9 with TRBJ1-1; 12 bases align to TRBD1. The CDR3 totals 15 residues. V trimming: 4 bases; J trimming: 6 bases; junction bases outside the gene matches: 6. CDR1 MNHGY and CDR2 SVAAGI come from the germline V gene. The CDR3 sequence: CASSSPGQGAPEAFF. As DNA, the CDR3 is TGTGCCAGCAGTTCGCCGGGACAGGGGGCCCCTGAAGCTTTCTTT.

This clonotype was picked up many times. V is TRBV12-3 or TRBV12-4 and J is TRBJ2-3; 12 nucleotides align to TRBD2. The CDR3 is made up of 16 amino acids. Unmatched junction bases numbered 5, after V lost 7 bases and J lost 0 bases. The DNA for the CDR3 is TGTGCCAGCACCGCAGGACTAGCGGGGAGCACAGATACGCAGTATTTT. This translates into CASTAGLAGSTDTQYF.

This clonotype was seen at least ten times. The gene calls are TRBV2 and TRBJ1-3; D gene uncertain. V was trimmed by 6 bases and J by 3 bases, leaving 9 bases between them. The CDR3 covers 13 residues. Germline V gene data show CDR1 as SNHLY and CDR2 as FYNNEI. The CDR3 protein is CASRGWSGNTIYF. CDR3 DNA sequence: TGTGCCAGCAGGGGATGGAGTGGAAACACCATATATTTT.

This clonotype has a handful of counts. This sequence joins TRBV10-3 and TRBJ1-4, with 7 bases lining up with TRBD1. The CDR3 is made up of 13 amino acids. The V segment lost 4 bases and the J segment 6 bases; nucleotides outside the gene matches: 2. Germline CDR1 is ENHRY and CDR2 is SYGVKD. The CDR3 DNA reads TGTGCCATCAGTGTGGGACAGCATGAAAAACTGTTTTTT. It translates to CAISVGQHEKLFF.

The genes are TRBV20-1 and TRBJ1-5; D is ambiguous. V dropped 3 bases and J dropped 6 bases, with 18 bases sitting between them. The CDR3 is 15 amino acids. CDR1 and CDR2 (germline): DFQATT, SNEGSKA (reference sequence). The CDR3 DNA reads as TGCAGTGCTAGTAAGGCCTTCCTAAGCGGTCAGCCCCAGCATTTT. Its translation is CSASKAFLSGQPQHF.

This clonotype has only a few counts. The chain combines TRBV6-1 with TRBJ2-7, with a weak D call TRBD1 (6 bases). Germline V lookup: CDR1 MNHNS, CDR2 SASEGT. This CDR3 is built from 13 residues. Trimming removed 5 bases from V and 3 bases from J, with 11 bases in between. The CDR3 nucleotides read TGTGCCAGCAGTAAGACAGGTTTCTACGAGCAGTACGTC. This sequence encodes CASSKTGFYEQYV.

As concerns this clonotype: A far larger clone is one base from this, pointing to a likely read error. The chain is built from TRBV28 and TRBJ2-1, with 10 bases lining up with TRBD2. This CDR3 has 17 residues. Germline CDR1 and CDR2: MDHEN and SYDVKM. The CDR3 spells CASTPRLAGVGKETQHF. The CDR3 DNA follows: TGTGCCTCAACCCCCAGGCTAGCGGGAGTGGGTAAGGAGACCCAGCACTTC.

This clonotype was seen more than once but under ten times. The CDR3 here is CASQAPSGPVGETQYF. The CDR3 bases are TGTGCCTCCCAAGCCCCCTCTGGCCCGGTAGGGGAGACCCAGTACTTC. This chain links TRBV12-3 or TRBV12-4 with TRBJ2-5, with D hard to call. The ends were cut back, 11 bases at V and 5 bases at J, with 27 bases in the middle. The CDR3 consists of 16 residues.

In this sample, this clonotype turned up many times. The junction and the germline gene differ at one end; a read error may be behind it. The rearrangement links TRBV11-1 to TRBJ2-1, with 8 bases that match TRBD2. Germline V gene lookup returns CDR1 SGHAT and CDR2 FQDESV (reference sequence). The CDR3 totals 14 residues. The CDR3 nucleotides read TGTGCCAGTGGGAGCGGGAGCCTCTACGATGAGCAGTTCTTC. Translated, it gives CASGSGSLYDEQFF.

In the case of this clonotype: This clone may be a read error of a much larger clone one base away. V gene TRBV7-2 combines with J gene TRBJ1-1; tentative D call: TRBD1 (5 bases). CDR1 and CDR2 (germline): SGHTA, FQGNSA. This CDR3 region has 18 residues. V gave up 1 base and J gave up 3 bases, with 21 bases separating them. CDR3 sequence (DNA): TGTGCCAGCAGCTTAGTTCCCATAAGTTGGGGGAGGGACACTGAAGCTTTCTTT. Translation: CASSLVPISWGRDTEAFF.

Only a few counts were recorded for this clonotype. V usage is TRBV20-1 and J usage is TRBJ2-3; D uncertain. The V gene lost 0 bases and the J gene lost 0 bases, with 19 bases spanning the gap. Germline V gene data show CDR1 as DFQATT and CDR2 as SNEGSKA (reference sequence). This CDR3 contains 18 residues. CDR3 residues: CSARDQARATYSTDTQYF. The CDR3 DNA follows: TGCAGTGCTAGAGATCAGGCACGGGCCACCTATAGCACAGATACGCAGTATTTT.

This clonotype was found many times. This sequence joins TRBV6-5 and TRBJ1-2; no clear D. Germline loops: CDR1 MNHEY, CDR2 SVGAGI. The CDR3 is 14 residues long. The V end lost 2 bases, the J end lost 0 bases, and 7 bases lay between the germline ends. DNA of the CDR3: TGTGCCAGCAGTTACCTCCCGACTAACTATGGCTACACCTTC. It is translated as CASSYLPTNYGYTF.

Here the CDR3 DNA reads TGTGCCAGCAAGGTGTGGCGGGGGGTAACAGATACGCAGTATTTT. Its translation is CASKVWRGVTDTQYF. The chain is built from TRBV2 and TRBJ2-3; 8 bases match TRBD2. The germline V gene encodes CDR1 SNHLY and CDR2 FYNNEI. Trimming cost V 7 bases and J 3 bases; bases outside gene matches: 9. This CDR3 spans 15 amino acids.

This clonotype was observed many times. The chain recombines TRBV11-2 with TRBJ1-1, with 9 bases that match TRBD1. Trimming cost V 5 bases and J 2 bases; bases outside gene matches: 6. Looked up from germline, CDR1 is SGHAT and CDR2 is FQNNGV. CDR3 length: 15 amino acids. As DNA, the CDR3 is TGTGCCAGCAGCGCTTGGACAGGGGAAAACACTGAAGCTTTCTTT. Its translation: CASSAWTGENTEAFF.

This clonotype was found many times. The V call is TRBV7-3, the J call TRBJ2-5; 11 bases map to TRBD2. Losses at the gene ends were 5 bases for V and 2 bases for J; bases not matched to a gene: 4. This CDR3 contains 15 residues. Looked up from germline, CDR1 is SGHTA and CDR2 is FQGTGA. The CDR3 spells CASSHLAGGQETQYF. DNA of the CDR3: TGTGCCAGCAGCCACCTAGCGGGGGGTCAAGAGACCCAGTACTTC.

Ten or more counts support this clonotype. The chain links TRBV28 to TRBJ2-3; 15 bases line up with TRBD2. The CDR3 is 17 residues long. The V gene end was trimmed by 5 bases and the J gene end by 5 bases; junction bases not matched to a gene: 8. Germline values: CDR1 MDHEN, CDR2 SYDVKM. CDR3 sequence reads: CASSPIGLAGGRDTQYF. For the CDR3, the DNA is TGTGCCAGCAGTCCGATAGGACTAGCGGGAGGGAGAGATACGCAGTATTTT.

The chain carries TRBV24-1 and TRBJ2-3; TRBD2 aligns across 10 bases. The germline V gene has CDR1 KGHDR and CDR2 SFDVKD. V was clipped by 9 bases and J by 2 bases; unmatched bases: 4. This CDR3 has 14 residues. CDR3 coding DNA: TGTGCCACCCGGAGCGGGGGGGCCACAGATACGCAGTATTTT. Translated: CATRSGGATDTQYF.

V gene TRBV9 combines with J gene TRBJ2-3; weak D call: TRBD1 (5 bases). Germline V gene lookup returns CDR1 SGDLS and CDR2 YYNGEE. This CDR3 is built from 16 residues. The V and J ends lost 0 bases and 4 bases respectively, with 15 bases between them. CDR3 amino acids: CASSVGNRLIADTQYF. The CDR3 DNA sequence: TGTGCCAGCAGCGTAGGAAACAGGCTCATCGCAGATACGCAGTATTTT. The full variable domain, completed using reference TRBV9 and TRBJ2-3, is DSGVTQTPKHLITATGQRVTLRCSPRSGDLSVYWYQQSLDQGLQFLIQYYNGEERAKGNILERFSAQQFPDLHSELNLSSLELGDSALYFCASSVGNRLIADTQYFGPGTRLTVL.

This clonotype was recorded at least ten times. The rearrangement joins TRBV27 to TRBJ2-7, with 8 bases fitting TRBD2. With V trimmed by 0 bases and J by 3 bases, 4 bases remained unmatched. Germline CDR1 is MNHEY and CDR2 is SMNVEV (reference sequence). The CDR3 is 15 amino acids. The CDR3 loop is CASSLSKLAVYEQYF. The CDR3 coding sequence is TGTGCCAGCAGTTTATCGAAACTAGCGGTCTACGAGCAGTACTTC.

This clonotype was seen repeatedly, ten times or more. The V and J genes are TRBV19 and TRBJ1-1, with D possibly matching TRBD1 (5 bases). V lost 5 bases and J 7 bases, leaving 17 bases between the germline ends. The CDR3 is made up of 14 amino acids. Germline-derived CDR1 and CDR2 are LNHDA and SQIVND (reference sequence). Here the CDR3 DNA reads TGTGCCAGTAGTTATGGGACTCGGGTTAATGAAGCTTTCTTT. Amino acids: CASSYGTRVNEAFF.

For this clonotype: A much larger clonotype is one base distant, so this may be a read error. This sequence joins TRBV20-1 and TRBJ1-2; tentative D call: TRBD1 (5 bases). The CDR3 loop spans 12 amino acids. Deletions cut 5 bases from V and 7 bases from J, with 14 bases between. CDR1 is DFQATT and CDR2 is SNEGSKA in the germline V gene (reference sequence). The DNA of the CDR3 is TGCAGTGCTGGTTCCAGGGTAGCTGGCTACACCTTC. Translating it yields CSAGSRVAGYTF.

V usage is TRBV20-1 and J usage is TRBJ1-1; weak D call: TRBD1 (5 bases). This CDR3 spans 13 amino acids. The ends were cut back, 0 bases at V and 7 bases at J, with 12 bases in the middle. Per germline, CDR1 DFQATT and CDR2 SNEGSKA (reference sequence). This chain's CDR3 is CSARDAWGGEAFF. The CDR3 coding sequence is TGCAGTGCTAGAGACGCTTGGGGGGGTGAAGCTTTCTTT.